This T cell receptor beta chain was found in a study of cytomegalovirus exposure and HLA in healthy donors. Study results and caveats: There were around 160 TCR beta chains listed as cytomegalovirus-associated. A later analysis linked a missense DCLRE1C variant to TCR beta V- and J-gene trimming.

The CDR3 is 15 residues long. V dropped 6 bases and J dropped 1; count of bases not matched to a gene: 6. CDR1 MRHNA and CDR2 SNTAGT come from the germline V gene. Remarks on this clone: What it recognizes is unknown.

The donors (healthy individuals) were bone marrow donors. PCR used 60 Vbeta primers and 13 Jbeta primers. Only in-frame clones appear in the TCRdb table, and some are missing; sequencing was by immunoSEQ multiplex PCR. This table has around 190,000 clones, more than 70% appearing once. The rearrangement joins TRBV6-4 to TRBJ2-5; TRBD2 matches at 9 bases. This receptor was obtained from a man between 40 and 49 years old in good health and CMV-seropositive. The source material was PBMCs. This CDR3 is CASSGTSHLQETQYF. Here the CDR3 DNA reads TGTGCCAGCAGCGGGACTAGCCACCTCCAAGAGACCCAGTACTTC.